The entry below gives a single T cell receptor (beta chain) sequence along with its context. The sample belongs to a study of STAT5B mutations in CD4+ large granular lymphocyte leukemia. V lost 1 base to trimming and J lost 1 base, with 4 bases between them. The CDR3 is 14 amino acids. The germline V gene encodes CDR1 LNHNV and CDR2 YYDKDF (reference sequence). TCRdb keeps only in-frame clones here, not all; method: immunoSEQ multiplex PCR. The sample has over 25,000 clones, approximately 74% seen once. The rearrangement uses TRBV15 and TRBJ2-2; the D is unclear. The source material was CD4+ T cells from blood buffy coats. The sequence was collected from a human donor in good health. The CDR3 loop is CATSRGRNTGELFF. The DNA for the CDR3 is TGTGCCACCAGCAGAGGTCGGAACACCGGGGAGCTGTTTTTT.